Following are 29 T cell receptor beta chains from one sample sequenced in a study of T cell repertoires in cytomegalovirus infection. TCRdb re-called the reads with MiXCR, one entry per CDR3 protein. The table has some 940,000 distinct CDR3 sequences, roughly 31% seen once. No cognate antigen is known for these TCRs. The sample in question was cultured CD8+ T cells from PBMCs, obtained from culture after CMV antigen stimulation. These TCRs come from a human donor in good health (CMV status not recorded). Some clones in this sample may be carry-over from other donors' samples.

This clonotype was seen ten or more times. This rearrangement joins TRBV11-3 to TRBJ2-7; D possibly corresponds to TRBD2 (6 bases). This CDR3 has 13 amino acids. Germline lookup yields CDR1 SGHNT and CDR2 YENEEA. V was pared by 3 bases and J by 2 bases, with 8 bases between. CDR3 DNA sequence: TGTGCCAGCAGCTTGCGGGAACCCTACGAGCAGTACTTC. Translating it yields CASSLREPYEQYF. The complete variable domain, with remaining parts taken from reference TRBV11-3 and TRBJ2-7, reads EAGVVQSPRYKIIEKKQPVAFWCNPISGHNTLYWYLQNLGQGPELLIRYENEEAVDDSQLPKDRFSAERLKGVDSTLKIQPAELGDSAVYLCASSLREPYEQYFGPGTRLTVT.

This clonotype occurred a few times. The chain has TRBV5-5 and TRBJ2-1; perhaps TRBD2 as D (7 bases). CDR3 length equals 17 residues. CDR1 SGHKS and CDR2 YYEKEE come from the germline V gene (reference sequence). V was trimmed by 4 bases and J by 8 bases, leaving 25 bases between them. This CDR3 is CASSARGAGPLGDEQFF. For the CDR3, the DNA is TGTGCCAGCAGCGCCCGGGGGGCGGGGCCCCTCGGGGATGAGCAGTTCTTC.

This clonotype came up a few times. The chain combines TRBV27 with TRBJ2-5, with D perhaps matching TRBD1 (6 bases). CDR1 MNHEY and CDR2 SMNVEV come from the germline V gene (reference sequence). This CDR3 has 14 residues. The V end lost 3 bases, the J end lost 3 bases, and 11 bases lay between the germline ends. The CDR3 coding sequence is TGTGCCAGCAGTTTGAGATGGACAGAAGAGACCCAGTACTTC. Encoded protein: CASSLRWTEETQYF.

J is TRBJ2-5 and V is TRBV5-1; D call uncertain. The CDR3 covers 14 residues. V lost 0 bases and J 1 base, leaving 7 bases between the germline ends. CDR1 and CDR2 (germline): SGHRS, YFSETQ. CDR3 coding DNA: TGCGCCAGCAGCTTGGCCAGGATCCAAGAGACCCAGTACTTC. It yields the protein CASSLARIQETQYF.

The chain is built from TRBV27 and TRBJ1-2, with a possible D match to TRBD1 (5 bases). This CDR3 contains 14 residues. The ends were cut back, 6 bases at V and 2 bases at J, with 13 bases in the middle. Germline CDR1 reads MNHEY; CDR2 reads SMNVEV (reference sequence). The CDR3 spells CASSPTGHNYGYTF. DNA for the CDR3: TGTGCCAGCAGCCCAACCGGACACAACTATGGCTACACCTTC.

This clonotype was detected once. The J gene is TRBJ2-5, the V gene TRBV27; no reliable D call. Germline V lookup: CDR1 MNHEY, CDR2 SMNVEV (reference sequence). Trimming cost V 1 base and J 1 base, with 10 bases left between them. The CDR3 has 15 amino acids. The CDR3 DNA reads as TGTGCCAGCAGTTTATATTCCAACCGCCAAGAGACCCAGTACTTC. It translates to CASSLYSNRQETQYF.

V and J are TRBV2 and TRBJ1-2; 8 bases match TRBD1. J was trimmed by 4 bases and V by 4 bases; bases with no gene match: 8. This CDR3 is built from 15 residues. Germline values: CDR1 SNHLY, CDR2 FYNNEI. CDR3: CASSVAGGAGYGYTF. The CDR3 DNA reads TGTGCCAGCAGTGTTGCAGGGGGCGCTGGCTATGGCTACACCTTC.

This chain connects TRBV10-3 to TRBJ2-7; TRBD2 aligns across 7 bases. Per germline, CDR1 ENHRY and CDR2 SYGVKD. This CDR3 comprises 12 residues. The J segment lost 7 bases and the V segment lost 8 bases, leaving 8 bases of the junction unmatched. The CDR3 is CAILSGRGEQYF. In DNA form, the CDR3 reads TGTGCCATCCTCTCCGGGCGGGGGGAGCAGTACTTC.

This clonotype has at least ten counts. The CDR3 protein is CASRQSSYNEQFF. The CDR3 DNA sequence: TGTGCCAGCCGACAGAGCTCCTACAATGAGCAGTTCTTC. This chain joins TRBV7-2 and TRBJ2-1, with D tentatively TRBD1 (5 bases). The CDR3 is made up of 13 amino acids. Germline CDR1 and CDR2: SGHTA and FQGNSA. The V end was cut by 8 bases, the J end by 0 bases, with 8 bases between.

This clonotype was seen repeatedly, ten times or more. The chain uses TRBV7-2 and TRBJ2-7; a possible D gene is TRBD1 (6 bases). Trimming removed 5 bases from V and 10 bases from J, with 18 bases in between. The CDR3 is 13 residues long. CDR1 SGHTA and CDR2 FQGNSA come from the germline V gene. As DNA, the CDR3 is TGTGCCAGCAGCGAAGGACAGACCCTAGAACAGTACGTC. Its protein product is CASSEGQTLEQYV.

This clonotype was detected only a few times. The J gene is TRBJ2-1, the V gene TRBV7-8; D not resolved. The germline gives CDR1 SGHVS, CDR2 FQNEAQ. The CDR3 spans 17 residues. Between the trimmed V and J ends, which lost 1 base and 2 bases, there was a span of 15 bases. The CDR3 nucleotides read TGTGCCAGCAGCTTAGTGATTGTCCCTAACACCTACAATGAGCAGTTCTTC. Protein: CASSLVIVPNTYNEQFF.

This clonotype was counted between two and nine times. The rearrangement uses TRBV6-2 or TRBV6-3 and TRBJ2-5; D not certain. Trimming took off 4 bases at V and 6 bases at J, with 3 bases between the two ends. There are 10 residues in the CDR3. CDR1 MNHEY and CDR2 SVGEGT come from the germline V gene. CDR3 protein: CASSSKTQYF. The CDR3 bases are TGTGCCAGCAGTTCCAAGACCCAGTACTTC.

A note on this clonotype: One end of the junction varies from germline; a read error may be responsible. The rearrangement joins TRBV7-8 to TRBJ2-7; no firm D call. The germline gives CDR1 SGHVS, CDR2 FQNEAQ. The CDR3 is 12 amino acids. The CDR3 DNA follows: TGTGCCAGCAGCTTAGGGAACTCTAACGCTAACTTC. This translates into CASSLGNSNANF.

The sample holds one count of this clonotype. The V call is TRBV10-3, the J call TRBJ1-1, with D possibly matching TRBD1 (5 bases). Germline-derived CDR1 and CDR2 are ENHRY and SYGVKD. The CDR3 has 11 amino acids. V lost 6 bases and J lost 4, with 6 bases in between. The CDR3, as DNA: TGTGCCATCAGAGACAGCACTGAAGCTTTCTTT. It encodes CAIRDSTEAFF.

This clonotype was detected a few times. V and J are TRBV7-9 and TRBJ2-1; D is ambiguous. The germline CDR1 and CDR2 sequences are SEHNR and FQNEAQ (reference sequence). V dropped 5 bases and J dropped 6 bases, with 14 bases sitting between them. The CDR3 contains 14 residues. The CDR3 reads CASSPPGRLNEQFF. The CDR3 region has the DNA TGTGCCAGCAGCCCGCCCGGTCGCCTCAATGAGCAGTTCTTC.

The chain is built from TRBV12-3 or TRBV12-4 and TRBJ1-2, with a weak D call TRBD1 (5 bases). CDR3 length: 16 residues. The ends were cut back, 7 bases at V and 5 bases at J, with 23 bases in the middle. The CDR3 region has the DNA TGTGCCAGCAACCGGGACTTTGATCATCGGTCGTATGGCTACACCTTC. Its translation: CASNRDFDHRSYGYTF.

The rearrangement links TRBV12-3 or TRBV12-4 to TRBJ1-1, with 7 bases aligning to TRBD1. This CDR3 has 14 residues. V shed 5 bases, J shed 3 bases, and the junction held 6 bases outside the gene matches. The CDR3 sequence: CASSRGRGYTEAFF. In DNA form, the CDR3 reads TGTGCCAGCAGTAGGGGCAGGGGGTACACTGAAGCTTTCTTT.

This rearrangement joins TRBV6-2 or TRBV6-3 to TRBJ2-7; 10 nucleotides align to TRBD2. The trim removed 6 bases at V and 6 bases at J, leaving 8 bases unmatched. The CDR3 runs to 14 residues. Germline lookup yields CDR1 MNHEY and CDR2 SVGEGT. This chain's CDR3 is CASSYASGGFEQYV. The CDR3 coding sequence is TGTGCCAGCAGCTATGCTAGCGGGGGTTTCGAGCAGTACGTC.

This clonotype was found many times. This chain joins TRBV11-2 and TRBJ2-7, with 10 bases that match TRBD1. CDR3 length equals 14 residues. Germline values: CDR1 SGHAT, CDR2 FQNNGV. Trimming removed 5 bases from V and 6 bases from J; junction bases left unmatched: 7. The CDR3 DNA reads as TGTGCCAGCAGCCCCGGGACAGGGGTTGTCGAGCAGTACGTC. The encoded protein is CASSPGTGVVEQYV.

The chain is built from TRBV6-5 and TRBJ1-1; 8 nucleotides match TRBD1. The trim removed 6 bases at V and 4 bases at J, leaving 7 bases unmatched. This CDR3 is built from 14 residues. Germline V lookup: CDR1 MNHEY, CDR2 SVGAGI. CDR3: CASSEQGEGTEAFF. The CDR3 nucleotides are TGTGCCAGCAGCGAACAGGGGGAAGGCACTGAAGCTTTCTTT.

There are a few counts of this clonotype. The gene calls are TRBV25-1 and TRBJ2-2; D uncertain. Germline CDR1 MGHDK, CDR2 SYGVNS. Trimming removed 5 bases from V and 1 base from J, with 11 bases in between. CDR3 length: 15 residues. The CDR3, as DNA: TGTGCCAGCAGTCCTCCGACGGAGAACACCGGGGAGCTGTTTTTT. This codes for CASSPPTENTGELFF. The full variable domain, in which reference TRBV25-1 and TRBJ2-2 provide the parts outside the CDR3, is EADIYQTPRYLVIGTGKKITLECSQTMGHDKMYWYQQDPGMELHLIHYSYGVNSTEKGDLSSESTVSRIRTEHFPLTLESARPSHTSQYLCASSPPTENTGELFFGEGSRLTVL.

This clonotype was counted between two and nine times. This rearrangement joins TRBV11-2 to TRBJ2-1; TRBD2 might be the D (7 bases). Germline V gene data show CDR1 as SGHAT and CDR2 as FQNNGV. The CDR3 spans 14 residues. V was trimmed by 2 bases and J by 8 bases, leaving 13 bases between them. The CDR3 DNA follows: TGTGCCAGCAGCTTACGGGGGGCATTGGATGAGCAGTTCTTC. Translated: CASSLRGALDEQFF.

The V and J genes are TRBV7-6 and TRBJ1-3, with D possibly matching TRBD1 (5 bases). The CDR3 totals 18 residues. Germline V lookup: CDR1 SGHVS, CDR2 FNYEAQ. V was trimmed by 2 bases and J by 0 bases, leaving 17 bases between them. The CDR3 DNA is TGTGCCAGCAGCTTAACCGGGGCCCTTGCGAGCTCTGGAAACACCATATATTTT. Encoded protein: CASSLTGALASSGNTIYF. Combining the CDR3 with reference TRBV7-6 and TRBJ1-3 gives the whole variable domain GAGVSQSPRYKVTKRGQDVALRCDPISGHVSLYWYRQALGQGPEFLTYFNYEAQQDKSGLPNDRFSAERPEGSISTLTIQRTEQRDSAMYRCASSLTGALASSGNTIYFGEGSWLTVV.

For this clonotype: A single base separates this from a much larger clone, so it may be a read error. The chain employs TRBV4-1 and TRBJ2-1, with D perhaps assigned TRBD1 or TRBD2 (5 bases each). Trimming took off 2 bases at V and 10 bases at J, with 21 bases between the two ends. Germline CDR1 and CDR2: MGHRA and YSYEKL. This CDR3 is built from 16 residues. This chain's CDR3 is CASSQRRDHPWEEQFF. For the CDR3, the DNA is TGCGCCAGCAGCCAACGCCGGGACCATCCCTGGGAGGAGCAGTTCTTC.

This clonotype came up many times. The chain uses TRBV7-6 and TRBJ1-1; D not resolved. The CDR3 spans 13 residues. The germline V and J ends were trimmed by 6 bases and 0 bases, with 8 bases remaining between them. Germline CDR1 reads SGHVS; CDR2 reads FNYEAQ. The CDR3 DNA is TGTGCCAGCAGTTCTATCTTGAACACTGAAGCTTTCTTT. This encodes CASSSILNTEAFF.

This clonotype was recorded at least ten times. This chain uses TRBV7-6 with TRBJ2-1; possible D gene TRBD1, 5 bases. Per the germline V gene, CDR1 is SGHVS and CDR2 is FNYEAQ. Trimming cost V 3 bases and J 3 bases, with 15 bases left between them. This CDR3 spans 16 amino acids. Written as DNA, the CDR3 is TGTGCCAGCAGCTTCAGGGTAGCCAAAGGCTACAATGAGCAGTTCTTC. This codes for CASSFRVAKGYNEQFF.

This clonotype showed up just a few times. The chain recombines TRBV11-3 with TRBJ2-1; 9 bases are shared with TRBD2. CDR1 and CDR2 from the germline V gene are SGHNT and YENEEA. The CDR3 length is 15 residues. V dropped 2 bases and J dropped 8; count of bases not matched to a gene: 7. Here the CDR3 DNA reads TGTGCCAGCAGCTTAATAGCTAGCGGGGAGGATGAGCAGTTCTTC. Translating gives CASSLIASGEDEQFF. The full variable domain, with the rest looked up from reference TRBV11-3 and TRBJ2-1, is EAGVVQSPRYKIIEKKQPVAFWCNPISGHNTLYWYLQNLGQGPELLIRYENEEAVDDSQLPKDRFSAERLKGVDSTLKIQPAELGDSAVYLCASSLIASGEDEQFFGPGTRLTVL.

In its sample, this clonotype was seen once. A single base separates this from a much larger clone, so it may be a read error. The chain is built from TRBV7-3 and TRBJ1-6, with D perhaps matching TRBD1 (5 bases). Trimming cost V 4 bases and J 9 bases, with 13 bases left between them. Germline V gives CDR1 SGHTA, CDR2 FQGTGA. The CDR3 length is 14 residues. The CDR3 spells CASSSGTMGSPLHF. The CDR3 nucleotides are TGTGCCAGCAGCTCGGGGACCATGGGTTCACCCCTCCACTTT.

This clonotype was observed many times. V gene TRBV7-9 combines with J gene TRBJ2-3; a possible D gene is TRBD2 (7 bases). Germline loops: CDR1 SEHNR, CDR2 FQNEAQ (reference sequence). CDR3 length: 16 residues. V shed 5 bases and J shed 2 bases, with 17 bases lying between them. This CDR3 is CASSAPGGAITDTQYF. The CDR3 nucleotides are TGTGCCAGCAGCGCCCCGGGGGGCGCGATCACAGATACGCAGTATTTT.